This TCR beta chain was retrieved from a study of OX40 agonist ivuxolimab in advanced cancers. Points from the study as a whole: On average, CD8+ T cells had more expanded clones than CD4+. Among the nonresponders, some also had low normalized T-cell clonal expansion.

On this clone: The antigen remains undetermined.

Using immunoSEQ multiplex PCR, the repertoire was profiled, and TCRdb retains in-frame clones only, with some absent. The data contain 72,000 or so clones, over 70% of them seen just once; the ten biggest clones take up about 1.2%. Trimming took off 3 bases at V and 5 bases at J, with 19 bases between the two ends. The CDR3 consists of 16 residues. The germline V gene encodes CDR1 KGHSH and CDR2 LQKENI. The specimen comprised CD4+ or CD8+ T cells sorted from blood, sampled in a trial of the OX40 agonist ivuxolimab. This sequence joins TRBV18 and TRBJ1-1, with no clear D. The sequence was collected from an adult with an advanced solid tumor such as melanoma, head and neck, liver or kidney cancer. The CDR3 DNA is TGTGCCAGCTCACCTTTGGCAGTCCTAGTCAGAACTGAAGCTTTCTTT. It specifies CASSPLAVLVRTEAFF.